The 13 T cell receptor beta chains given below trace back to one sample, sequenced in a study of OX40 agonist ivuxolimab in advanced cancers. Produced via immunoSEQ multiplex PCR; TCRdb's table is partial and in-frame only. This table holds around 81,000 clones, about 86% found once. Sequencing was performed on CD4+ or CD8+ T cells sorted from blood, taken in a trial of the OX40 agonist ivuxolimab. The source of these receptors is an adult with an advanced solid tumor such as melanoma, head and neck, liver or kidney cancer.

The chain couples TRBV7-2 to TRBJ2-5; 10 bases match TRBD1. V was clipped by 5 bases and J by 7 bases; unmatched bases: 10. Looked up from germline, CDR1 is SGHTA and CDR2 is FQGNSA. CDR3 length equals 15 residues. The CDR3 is CASSGDRGGLGTQYF. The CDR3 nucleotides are TGTGCCAGCAGCGGGGACAGGGGCGGGTTGGGGACCCAGTACTTC.

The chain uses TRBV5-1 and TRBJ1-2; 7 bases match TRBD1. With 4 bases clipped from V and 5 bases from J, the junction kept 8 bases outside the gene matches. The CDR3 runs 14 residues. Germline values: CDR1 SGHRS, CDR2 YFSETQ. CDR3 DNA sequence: TGCGCCAGCAGCCCGAACCGGACAGGTTATGGCTACACCTTC. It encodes CASSPNRTGYGYTF.

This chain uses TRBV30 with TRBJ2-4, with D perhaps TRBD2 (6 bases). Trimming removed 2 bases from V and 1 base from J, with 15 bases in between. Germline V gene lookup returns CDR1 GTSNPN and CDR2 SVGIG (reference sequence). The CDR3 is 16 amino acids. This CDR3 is CAWSLGEVEAKNIQYF. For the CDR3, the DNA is TGTGCCTGGAGTTTAGGGGAGGTCGAGGCCAAAAACATTCAGTACTTC. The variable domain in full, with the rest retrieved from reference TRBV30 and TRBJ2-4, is SQTIHQWPATLVQPVGSPLSLECTVEGTSNPNLYWYRQAAGRGLQLLFYSVGIGQISSEVPQNLSASRPQDRQFILSSKKLLLSDSGFYLCAWSLGEVEAKNIQYFGAGTRLSVL.

The CDR3 DNA reads TGTGCCAGCAGTTCCGAGGGACAGGGAAGAAGCGAGCAGTACTTC. Translating it yields CASSSEGQGRSEQYF. The chain uses TRBV28 and TRBJ2-7; TRBD1 matches at 9 bases. The V and J ends lost 4 bases and 6 bases, in that order; junction bases with no gene match: 10. Germline lookup yields CDR1 MDHEN and CDR2 SYDVKM. The length of the CDR3 is 15 residues.

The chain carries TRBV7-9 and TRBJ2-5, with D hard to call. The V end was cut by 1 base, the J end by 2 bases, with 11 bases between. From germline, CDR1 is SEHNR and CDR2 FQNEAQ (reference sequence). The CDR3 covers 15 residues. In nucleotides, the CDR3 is TGTGCCAGCAGCTTAGTAGGAGACAAACAAGAGACCCAGTACTTC. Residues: CASSLVGDKQETQYF.

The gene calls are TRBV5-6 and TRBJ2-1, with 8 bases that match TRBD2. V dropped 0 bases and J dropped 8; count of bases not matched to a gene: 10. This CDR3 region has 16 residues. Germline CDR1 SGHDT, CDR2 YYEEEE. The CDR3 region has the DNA TGTGCCAGCAGCTTGGATAGCGGGGTGAGGAAACATGAGCAGTTCTTC. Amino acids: CASSLDSGVRKHEQFF.

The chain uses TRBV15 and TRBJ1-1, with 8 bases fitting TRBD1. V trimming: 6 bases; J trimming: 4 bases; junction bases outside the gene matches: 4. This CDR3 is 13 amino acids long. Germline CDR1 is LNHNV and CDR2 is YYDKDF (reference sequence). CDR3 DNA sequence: TGTGCCACCAGGCCGGACAGGGCCACTGAAGCTTTCTTT. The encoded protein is CATRPDRATEAFF. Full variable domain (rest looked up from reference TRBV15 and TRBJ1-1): DAMVIQNPRYQVTQFGKPVTLSCSQTLNHNVMYWYQQKSSQAPKLLFHYYDKDFNNEADTPDNFQSRRPNTSFCFLDIRSPGLGDTAMYLCATRPDRATEAFFGQGTRLTVV.

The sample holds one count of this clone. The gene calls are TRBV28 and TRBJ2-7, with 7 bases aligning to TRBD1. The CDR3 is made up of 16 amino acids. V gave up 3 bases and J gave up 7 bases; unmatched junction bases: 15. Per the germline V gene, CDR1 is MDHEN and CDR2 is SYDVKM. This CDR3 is CASSFHLTTGTVEQYV. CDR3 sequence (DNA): TGTGCCAGCAGTTTCCATTTAACGACAGGGACGGTTGAGCAGTACGTC.

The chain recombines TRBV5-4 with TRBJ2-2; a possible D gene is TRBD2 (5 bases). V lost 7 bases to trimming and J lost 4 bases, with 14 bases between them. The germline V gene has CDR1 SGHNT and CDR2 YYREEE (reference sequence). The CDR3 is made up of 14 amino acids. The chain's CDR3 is CASGKDSTTGELFF. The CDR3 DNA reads TGTGCCAGCGGTAAGGACTCGACCACCGGGGAGCTGTTTTTT. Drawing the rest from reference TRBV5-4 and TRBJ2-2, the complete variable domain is ETGVTQSPTHLIKTRGQQVTLRCSSQSGHNTVSWYQQALGQGPQFIFQYYREEENGRGNFPPRFSGLQFPNYSSELNVNALELDDSALYLCASGKDSTTGELFFGEGSRLTVL.

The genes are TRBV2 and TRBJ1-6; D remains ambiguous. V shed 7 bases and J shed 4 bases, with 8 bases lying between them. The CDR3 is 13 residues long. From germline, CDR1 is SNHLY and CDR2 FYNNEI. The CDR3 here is CASTPRYNSPLHF. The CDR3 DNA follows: TGTGCCAGCACCCCGAGGTATAATTCACCCCTCCACTTT.

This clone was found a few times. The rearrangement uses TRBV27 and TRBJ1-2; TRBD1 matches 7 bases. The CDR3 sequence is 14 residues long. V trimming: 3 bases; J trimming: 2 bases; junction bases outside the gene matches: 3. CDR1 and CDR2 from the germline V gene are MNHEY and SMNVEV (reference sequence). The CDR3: CASSFRDSNYGYTF. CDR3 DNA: TGTGCCAGCAGTTTTCGGGACAGCAACTATGGCTACACCTTC.

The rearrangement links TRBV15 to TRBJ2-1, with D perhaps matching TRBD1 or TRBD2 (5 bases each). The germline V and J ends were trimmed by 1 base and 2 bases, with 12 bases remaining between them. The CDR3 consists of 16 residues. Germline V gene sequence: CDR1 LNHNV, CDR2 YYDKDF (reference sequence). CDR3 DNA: TGTGCCACCAGCAGAGGCGGACGGGGACCCTACAATGAGCAGTTCTTC. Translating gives CATSRGGRGPYNEQFF.

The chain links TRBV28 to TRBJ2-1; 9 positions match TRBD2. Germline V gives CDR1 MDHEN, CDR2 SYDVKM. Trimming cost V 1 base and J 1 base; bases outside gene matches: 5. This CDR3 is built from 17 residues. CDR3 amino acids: CASSLSIAGVSYNEQFF. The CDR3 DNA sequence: TGTGCCAGCAGTTTATCTATAGCGGGAGTTTCCTACAATGAGCAGTTCTTC.